This entry is about one T cell receptor beta chain. Antigen unknown. V lost 7 bases to trimming and J lost 4 bases; unmatched junction nucleotides: 9. This CDR3 comprises 15 residues. From germline, CDR1 is MNHNS and CDR2 SASEGT. The data originate from a study of T-cell reconstitution after alpha-beta-depleted transplantation in children. Study-wide results and limits: Some patients' high day-60 TCRbeta diversity was attributed to recipient cells surviving conditioning. It was newly produced T cells that mostly accounted for T-cell counts and diversity one year after transplant. Reportedly, alpha-beta T cells present about two months post-transplant originated from several hundred expanded clones of graft origin.

It was with unique molecular identifiers that the TCRbeta library was prepared. TCRdb reprocessed the PCR reads via MiXCR and lists one record per CDR3 protein. The sample includes fewer than 550,000 distinct CDR3 sequences, about an eighth of them seen just once. This chain connects TRBV6-1 to TRBJ2-2; the match to TRBD1 covers 7 bases. The sequence was obtained from a female patient under 10 years old who had a stem cell transplant for aplastic anemia, so the T cells may come from the graft donor. The specimen comprised PBMCs, mostly from graft donor cells, sampled 180 days after TCRalphabeta/CD19-depleted stem cell transplant. DNA of the CDR3: TGTGCCAGCACCCGGGACAGCGGAGGCACCGGGGAGCTGTTTTTT. Translation: CASTRDSGGTGELFF.